A selection of T cell receptor beta chains follows, all from one sample in a study of radiation and T cells in renal cell carcinoma. Libraries were prepared by immunoSEQ multiplex PCR; TCRdb keeps only in-frame clonotypes and omits some of them. This table holds about 24,000 clones, 47% found once. Sample: tumor tissue, taken from a patient whose treatment included radiotherapy and nephrectomy. The receptors were sampled from a woman aged 45-65 years with renal cell carcinoma. The CDR3 runs from the conserved cysteine through the conserved F or W. D genes are given only for firm matches. Some rows have no size entry. The others give once, few or many, or a class for an expanded clone.

clone_size | j_call | v_call | cdr3_length | d_call | cdr3_nt | cdr3_aa
few | TRBJ1-1 | TRBV5-1 | 13 | - | TGCGCCAGCAGCTTGGCCTTAGACACTGAAGCTTTCTTT | CASSLALDTEAFF
many | TRBJ1-6 | TRBV13 | 16 | TRBD1 | TGTGCCAGCAGCTCCAGAGGACAGGGAGGGAATTCACCCCTCCACTTT | CASSSRGQGGNSPLHF
- | TRBJ1-1 | TRBV6-5 | 11 | - | TGTGCCAGCATTGGGAATACTGAAGCTTTCTTT | CASIGNTEAFF
- | TRBJ1-2 | TRBV10-3 | 14 | - | TGTGCCATCAGTGAGCAGGGGAATCGTTATGGCTACACCTTC | CAISEQGNRYGYTF
- | TRBJ2-7 | TRBV29-1 | 16 | - | TGCAGCGTTGAAGATGCTGGGCGGGACAGATCCTACGAGCAGTACTTC | CSVEDAGRDRSYEQYF
- | TRBJ2-7 | TRBV11-2 | 16 | - | TGTGCCAGCAGCTCGATCGGACGGAAAAGCTCCTACGAGCAGTACTTC | CASSSIGRKSSYEQYF
many | TRBJ1-1 | TRBV4-3 | 15 | - | TGCGCCAGCAGCCCGATATATACAGGGCACACTGAAGCTTTCTTT | CASSPIYTGHTEAFF
- | TRBJ1-2 | TRBV4-1 | 14 | - | TGCGCCAGCAGCCAAGATCAAACAGGGAGTGGCTACACCTTC | CASSQDQTGSGYTF
few | TRBJ2-2 | TRBV5-1 | 14 | - | TGCGCCAGCAGCTCCGGACTCTACACCGGGGAGCTGTTTTTT | CASSSGLYTGELFF
- | TRBJ1-2 | TRBV5-8 | 16 | - | TGTGCCAGCAGCCGCGGGTTCGGGGGGCGGGCCTATGGCTACACCTTC | CASSRGFGGRAYGYTF
- | TRBJ2-1 | TRBV5-1 | 14 | - | TGCGCCAGCAGCTTGGGACAGGTCACCAATGAGCAGTTCTTC | CASSLGQVTNEQFF
- | TRBJ2-3 | TRBV20-1 | 11 | - | TGCAGTGGCGCTAGCACAGATACGCAGTATTTT | CSGASTDTQYF
few | TRBJ1-1 | TRBV6-5 | 12 | - | TGTGCCAGTCAACAGGGTGTCACTGAAGCTTTCTTT | CASQQGVTEAFF
many | TRBJ1-1 | TRBV2 | 15 | - | TGTGCCAGCAGTCGGGCGGGAGAAGTCAACACTGAAGCTTTCTTT | CASSRAGEVNTEAFF
- | TRBJ1-1 | TRBV29-1 | 13 | TRBD1 | TGCAGCGCCCCGGGACAGGGTGACACTGAAGCTTTCTTT | CSAPGQGDTEAFF
- | TRBJ1-2 | TRBV19 | 13 | TRBD1 | TGTGCCAGTCGGGACAGATCCTCTGTGGGCTACACCTTC | CASRDRSSVGYTF
- | TRBJ2-5 | TRBV5-4 | 16 | TRBD2 | TGTGCCAGCAGCTTGGGGCTAGCGGGGGCGCGGGAGACCCAGTACTTC | CASSLGLAGARETQYF
- | TRBJ2-7 | TRBV7-9 | 17 | TRBD1 | TGTGCCAGCAGCACTCCCGGGACAGGAATACTAAGTTACGAGCAGTACTTC | CASSTPGTGILSYEQYF
- | TRBJ2-7 | TRBV12-5 | 14 | - | TGTGCTAGTACTGACACTACGAGCTCCTACGAGCAGTACTTC | CASTDTTSSYEQYF
few | TRBJ2-7 | TRBV19 | 13 | - | TGTGCCAGTAGTATCGGAGTAGGGAACGAGCAGTACTTC | CASSIGVGNEQYF
- | TRBJ2-7 | TRBV4-1 | 15 | - | TGCGCCAGCAGCCAGCCGGGTTATAACTCCTACGAGCAGTACTTC | CASSQPGYNSYEQYF
- | TRBJ1-5 | TRBV2 | 15 | - | TGTGCCAGCAGTGTTAGAAAGTATAGCAATCAGCCCCAGCATTTT | CASSVRKYSNQPQHF
- | TRBJ1-3 | TRBV6-5 | 16 | - | TGTGCCAGCAGTTACTCGGGCGGTTACTCTGGAAACACCATATATTTT | CASSYSGGYSGNTIYF
- | TRBJ1-1 | TRBV7-2 | 14 | - | TGTGCCAGCAGCTTTAGTGCAGGGAACGCTGAAGCTTTCTTT | CASSFSAGNAEAFF
few | TRBJ1-5 | TRBV7-9 | 16 | TRBD1 | TGTGCCAGCAGCCTACATTGGGGACAGGAGGACCAGCCCCAGCATTTT | CASSLHWGQEDQPQHF
few | TRBJ2-7 | TRBV18 | 15 | TRBD2 | TGTGCCAGCTCACCACGGACTAGCGACCTTAACGAGCAGTACTTC | CASSPRTSDLNEQYF
- | TRBJ2-1 | TRBV19 | 15 | TRBD2 | TGTGCCAGTAGTGCAACTAGCGGCTCCTACAATGAGCAGTTCTTC | CASSATSGSYNEQFF
- | TRBJ1-5 | TRBV25-1 | 18 | - | TGTGCCAGCAGTGAGTCTAGAAGGTTGGCGGAGTGCAATCAGCCCCAGCATTTT | CASSESRRLAECNQPQHF
few | TRBJ1-2 | TRBV18 | 15 | TRBD1 | TGTGCCAGCTCATTCGGGACAGGGGGCAGCTATGGCTACACCTTC | CASSFGTGGSYGYTF
few | TRBJ1-2 | TRBV7-3 | 15 | - | TGTGCCAGCAGCGAAAGCCCCCAGCCCCTACATGGCTACACCTTC | CASSESPQPLHGYTF
- | TRBJ1-1 | TRBV7-8 | 14 | - | TGTGCCAGCAGTTTACTGGGGATTGGCACTGAAGCTTTCTTT | CASSLLGIGTEAFF
- | TRBJ1-6 | TRBV5-4 | 16 | - | TGCGCCAGCAGCCAAGATCCGAGCTCCTATAATTCACCCCTCCACTTT | CASSQDPSSYNSPLHF
- | TRBJ2-7 | TRBV18 | 15 | TRBD2 | TGTGCCAGCTCACGAAGGGCCGGCGGGAGCTACGAGCAGTACTTC | CASSRRAGGSYEQYF
- | TRBJ2-1 | TRBV5-1 | 14 | - | TGCGCCAGCAGCTTGGAGGTAGCGGCTAATGAGCAGTTCTTC | CASSLEVAANEQFF
- | TRBJ1-5 | TRBV6-1 | 16 | - | TGTGCCAGCAGTGAACTGCCCAAGGGGAGCAATCAGCCCCAGCATTTT | CASSELPKGSNQPQHF
- | TRBJ1-1 | TRBV7-9 | 14 | - | TGTGCCAGCAGCCCCGCGGGGTCGAACACTGAAGCTTTCTTT | CASSPAGSNTEAFF
once | TRBJ2-1 | TRBV12-5 | 14 | TRBD2 | TGTGCTAGTGGGAGCGGGGGGACTTACAATGAGCAGTTCTTC | CASGSGGTYNEQFF
- | TRBJ1-2 | TRBV7-8 | 12 | - | TGTGCCAGCAGCTTCGTCGACTATGGCTACACCTTC | CASSFVDYGYTF
medium-sized | TRBJ2-1 | TRBV10-3 | 15 | - | TGTGCCATCAGTGAGGGCAGGGCGGCCTACAATGAGCAGTTCTTC | CAISEGRAAYNEQFF
- | TRBJ2-1 | TRBV4-1 | 13 | - | TGCGCCAGCAGCCAAGTTGAGAGTGGTGAGCAGTTCTTC | CASSQVESGEQFF
- | TRBJ2-7 | TRBV7-1 | 15 | TRBD1 | TGTGCCAGCAGCCTACCGGAACAGGGGGCCTACGAGCAGTACTTC | CASSLPEQGAYEQYF